These T cell receptor beta chains were read from a single sample in a study of T cell clusters in autoimmune cytopenias. With the multiplex PCR reads reprocessed, TCRdb shows one record per CDR3 protein and no DNA. The specimen's table records some 12,000 distinct CDR3 sequences. Sequenced: peripheral blood. These receptors all stem from a human donor with an autoimmune cytopenia or autoimmune hepatitis (not recorded which). Both conserved end residues are part of each CDR3. Some rows mark clone size as missing; the rest say once, few, many or name a class of expanded clone.

TRBJ1-1 TRBV18 - CASSPGRNTEAFF
TRBJ1-2 TRBV12-3/TRBV12-4 medium-sized CASSLGIGYGYTF
TRBJ2-7 TRBV19 - CASSNSGRGYYEQYF
TRBJ2-2 TRBV6-5 medium-sized CASSYSISGAAWAGELFF
TRBJ2-3 TRBV5-4 - CASSLESGITDTQYF
TRBJ1-5 TRBV12-3/TRBV12-4 - CASSFGVSNQPQHF
TRBJ1-1 TRBV5-4 - CASSLAGRSTEAFF
TRBJ1-4 TRBV5-6 - CASSKTDRDEKLFF
TRBJ1-1 TRBV6-6 - CASRDREAEAFF
TRBJ2-2 TRBV29-1 medium-sized CSVGAANTGELFF
TRBJ2-3 TRBV19 medium-sized CASSIGSGTDTQYF
TRBJ2-3 TRBV5-4 - CASSPRRESDTQYF
TRBJ1-6 TRBV20-1 - CSASAGQDNSPLHF
TRBJ2-5 TRBV7-2 - CASSVGLAGVETQYF
TRBJ2-5 TRBV6-5 - CASSVRALETQYF
TRBJ2-1 TRBV12-3/TRBV12-4 - CASSSRTSGGANEQFF
TRBJ1-6 TRBV30 - CAWTLNNSPLHF
TRBJ2-1 TRBV4-2 medium-sized CASSQAGTSGRASEQFF
TRBJ2-7 TRBV30 - CAWNLPGQLPEQYF
TRBJ1-1 TRBV6-5 medium-sized CASSNSGFTEAFF
TRBJ1-2 TRBV30 - CAWEGVEEYGYTF
TRBJ1-1 TRBV6-5 - CASSLGQNTEAFF
TRBJ2-3 TRBV6-2/TRBV6-3 - CASTGLAVIRPDTQYF
TRBJ1-2 TRBV6-1 - CASSELGSLYGYTF
TRBJ2-7 TRBV28 - CASSLGGSLLYEQYF
TRBJ2-1 TRBV19 - CASTPGAGYYYNEQFF
TRBJ2-3 TRBV18 - CASSEGRAGNTDTQYF
TRBJ2-7 TRBV12-3/TRBV12-4 - CASSLSGRASYEQYF
TRBJ2-3 TRBV19 medium-sized CASSTYTSRDTQYF
TRBJ2-1 TRBV10-2 - CASQEVDIFNEQFF
TRBJ1-2 TRBV12-3/TRBV12-4 - CASSPRAGYGYTF
TRBJ2-1 TRBV11-1 - CASSFQRTGNEQFF
TRBJ2-1 TRBV24-1 - CATSDPVKGSYNEQFF
TRBJ2-1 TRBV19 medium-sized CASSRTGMGSEQFF
TRBJ2-1 TRBV27 - CASSSWTGNEQFF
TRBJ2-1 TRBV19 medium-sized CASTRGAWGNNEQFF
TRBJ2-3 TRBV24-1 - CATSDNHLTDTQYF
TRBJ2-5 TRBV20-1 - CSVKASGTETQYF
TRBJ1-4 TRBV12-3/TRBV12-4 - CASIAGQGFFANEKLFF